These 15 T cell receptor beta chains originate from one sample sequenced in a study of T cell responses to AZD1222 COVID-19 vaccine. The table came from immunoSEQ multiplex PCR; TCRdb's copy has only in-frame clones and leaves some out. The sample records some 170,000 clones, approximately 94% being singletons. Sequenced material: peripheral blood, taken on day 0 of AZD1222 vaccination. The source of these receptors is an adult in good health.

J is TRBJ2-3 and V is TRBV27, with D hard to call. CDR1 and CDR2 (germline): MNHEY, SMNVEV (reference sequence). V shed 5 bases and J shed 4 bases, with 13 bases lying between them. CDR3 length equals 14 residues. CDR3 nucleotides: TGTGCCAGCAGTACGACCGTCGTGGCAGATACGCAGTATTTT. This translates into CASSTTVVADTQYF.

CDR3 nucleotide sequence: TGTGCCACCAGTGATGGTTTTTATCAGCCCCAGCATTTT. Translated: CATSDGFYQPQHF. The V call is TRBV24-1, the J call TRBJ1-5; D remains unclear. The CDR3 extends over 13 amino acids. V was trimmed by 3 bases and J by 5 bases, leaving 7 bases between them. Germline assignment: CDR1 KGHDR and CDR2 SFDVKD.

CDR3 nucleotide sequence: TGTGCCAGCAGCTCTCTCGATCGCTCCTACAATGAGCAGTTCTTC. It is translated as CASSSLDRSYNEQFF. The chain uses TRBV5-6 and TRBJ2-1; D call uncertain. The CDR3 consists of 15 residues. Germline V gene data show CDR1 as SGHDT and CDR2 as YYEEEE. V was trimmed by 3 bases and J by 0 bases, leaving 10 bases between them.

The J gene is TRBJ2-3, the V gene TRBV12-5; 9 bases are a match to TRBD1. CDR3 length: 14 amino acids. The V and J ends lost 0 bases and 7 bases, in that order; junction bases with no gene match: 2. Germline CDR1 and CDR2: LGHNT and FRNRAP. The CDR3 DNA reads as TGTGCTAGTGGTTTGGTACAGGGGGCGAATACGCAGTATTTT. It is translated as CASGLVQGANTQYF.

This sequence joins TRBV10-1 and TRBJ1-6; the D is unclear. The ends were cut back, 1 base at V and 7 bases at J, with 5 bases in the middle. CDR1 is WNHNN, CDR2 SYGVQD, per germline (reference sequence). This CDR3 is 13 amino acids long. The CDR3 DNA reads as TGCGCCAGCAGTGAGTTGGGGAATTCACCCCTCCACTTT. This encodes CASSELGNSPLHF.

This chain uses TRBV18 with TRBJ1-1, with 9 bases that match TRBD1. The CDR3 runs 14 residues. J gave up 4 bases and V 0 bases, and 0 bases lay outside the gene matches. Germline CDR1 is KGHSH and CDR2 is LQKENI. CDR3 protein: CASSPPTGGTEAFF. DNA for the CDR3: TGTGCCAGCTCACCACCGACAGGGGGCACTGAAGCTTTCTTT.

This chain's CDR3 is CASSLIGDYEQYF. In DNA form, the CDR3 reads TGTGCCAGCAGCCTGATAGGTGACTACGAGCAGTACTTC. The V and J genes are TRBV7-8 and TRBJ2-7; D remains unclear. The V end lost 5 bases, the J end lost 3 bases, and 11 bases lay between the germline ends. Germline V lookup: CDR1 SGHVS, CDR2 FQNEAQ. The CDR3 loop spans 13 amino acids. The entire variable domain, with the rest obtained from reference TRBV7-8 and TRBJ2-7, is as follows: GAGVSQSPRYKVAKRGQDVALRCDPISGHVSLFWYQQALGQGPEFLTYFQNEAQLDKSGLPSDRFFAERPEGSVSTLKIQRTQQEDSAVYLCASSLIGDYEQYFGPGTRLTVT.

This clone was seen only a few times. The CDR3 region has the DNA TGTGCCATCAGTGAGCGCTCAGGGGGCCTCGGACAGCCCCAGCATTTT. This translates into CAISERSGGLGQPQHF. The V call is TRBV10-3, the J call TRBJ1-5; 8 positions agree with TRBD1. The junction had 10 bases not matched to a gene; V was cut back by 2 bases and J by 7 bases. The germline gives CDR1 ENHRY, CDR2 SYGVKD. The length of the CDR3 is 16 residues.

There are a few counts of this clone. This chain connects TRBV5-1 to TRBJ1-2, with 9 bases lining up with TRBD1. The J segment lost 2 bases and the V segment lost 4 bases, leaving 3 bases of the junction unmatched. The CDR3 extends over 14 amino acids. Germline values: CDR1 SGHRS, CDR2 YFSETQ. The CDR3 DNA reads as TGCGCCAGCAGCCCGGGACAGGGAAACTATGGCTACACCTTC. This gives the protein CASSPGQGNYGYTF.

This clone appeared once. The CDR3 sequence: CASSQGRQGDYGYTF. CDR3 coding DNA: TGTGCCAGCAGCCAGGGGCGACAGGGGGACTATGGCTACACCTTC. V is TRBV3-1 (or the pseudogene TRBV3-2) and J is TRBJ1-2; TRBD1 matches at 9 bases. The CDR3 runs 15 residues. Germline CDR1 and CDR2: LGHDT and YNNKEL (reference sequence). V shed 3 bases, J shed 3 bases, and the junction held 5 bases outside the gene matches.

The chain employs TRBV7-6 and TRBJ1-6, with 7 bases identical to TRBD1. Germline V CDR1 and CDR2: SGHVS, FNYEAQ. V shed 6 bases and J 4 bases; nucleotides not matched to a gene: 3. The CDR3 runs to 14 residues. In DNA form, the CDR3 reads TGTGCCAGCAGGGGGGGACAGTATAATTCACCCCTCCACTTT. Amino acid sequence: CASRGGQYNSPLHF. The variable domain in full, with the rest retrieved from reference TRBV7-6 and TRBJ1-6, is GAGVSQSPRYKVTKRGQDVALRCDPISGHVSLYWYRQALGQGPEFLTYFNYEAQQDKSGLPNDRFSAERPEGSISTLTIQRTEQRDSAMYRCASRGGQYNSPLHFGNGTRLTVT.

The chain joins TRBV3-1 (or the pseudogene TRBV3-2) to TRBJ1-1; 12 nucleotides line up with TRBD1. Trimming removed 4 bases from V and 10 bases from J; junction bases left unmatched: 10. This CDR3 is 15 amino acids long. Germline V gene sequence: CDR1 LGHDT, CDR2 YNNKEL (reference sequence). The CDR3 here is CASSLGTGGGGSAFF. The DNA of the CDR3 is TGTGCCAGCAGCCTTGGGACAGGGGGCGGTGGGTCAGCTTTCTTT.

V usage is TRBV24-1 and J usage is TRBJ2-1, with 13 bases matching TRBD2. With 6 bases clipped from V and 5 bases from J, the junction kept 6 bases outside the gene matches. CDR1 KGHDR and CDR2 SFDVKD come from the germline V gene. This CDR3 is 16 amino acids long. The CDR3 coding sequence is TGTGCCACCAGTTCTCCTGGGACTAGCGGGAACAATGAGCAGTTCTTC. Translating gives CATSSPGTSGNNEQFF.

The genes are TRBV11-2 and TRBJ2-5, with D possibly called TRBD1 or TRBD2 (5 bases each). CDR3 length equals 17 residues. Trimming took off 2 bases at V and 0 bases at J, with 16 bases between the two ends. Germline CDR1 and CDR2: SGHAT and FQNNGV. This chain's CDR3 is CASSLLHRVGDQETQYF. The CDR3 DNA is TGTGCCAGCAGCTTATTACATCGGGTGGGGGACCAAGAGACCCAGTACTTC.

The chain is built from TRBV4-2 and TRBJ2-1; D is uncertain. From germline, CDR1 is LGHNA and CDR2 YNFKEQ. The CDR3 covers 16 residues. Trimming shortened V by 0 bases and J by 0 bases, and 9 bases separated the two germline ends. For the CDR3, the DNA is TGTGCCAGCAGCCAAGATGAGTGGAGCTCCTACAATGAGCAGTTCTTC. Protein: CASSQDEWSSYNEQFF.